The 29 T cell receptor beta chains reported below all come from one sample, sequenced in a study of blood T cell repertoires in COVID-19. This table comes from immunoSEQ multiplex PCR, and its TCRdb copy is limited to in-frame clones, with some not included. The sample lists roughly 230,000 clones; 75% to 85% were seen once. Input material: peripheral blood. The receptors were sampled from a human donor in a cohort sampled during active COVID-19.

This chain uses TRBV19 with TRBJ1-4; 8 bases map to TRBD1. CDR3 size: 15 residues. The germline gives CDR1 LNHDA, CDR2 SQIVND (reference sequence). Losses at the gene ends were 5 bases for V and 8 bases for J; bases not matched to a gene: 10. The DNA for the CDR3 is TGTGCCAGTAGTGACGGACAGGGAGAATGGGAAAAACTGTTTTTT. Amino acid sequence: CASSDGQGEWEKLFF.

J is TRBJ2-3 and V is TRBV7-8, with TRBD2 as a possible D gene (6 bases). CDR3 length: 17 amino acids. The V gene lost 3 bases and the J gene lost 4 bases, with 20 bases spanning the gap. The germline V gene has CDR1 SGHVS and CDR2 FQNEAQ. Here the CDR3 DNA reads TGTGCCAGCAGCTTGTCAATTCAGCGGGCCGGCGCAGATACGCAGTATTTT. It encodes CASSLSIQRAGADTQYF.

This clone was detected a few times. The gene calls are TRBV6-4 and TRBJ2-3; D is possibly TRBD1 (6 bases). The germline CDR1 and CDR2 sequences are MRHNA and SNTAGT. The CDR3 consists of 14 residues. V dropped 3 bases and J dropped 1 base, with 8 bases sitting between them. CDR3 in DNA: TGTGCCAGCAGTGAGGCAGGGGGCACAGATACGCAGTATTTT. Translating gives CASSEAGGTDTQYF.

The chain uses TRBV5-4 and TRBJ2-7, with D maybe TRBD1 (8 bases). CDR3 length equals 15 residues. Germline CDR1 is SGHNT and CDR2 is YYREEE (reference sequence). V was pared by 2 bases and J by 3 bases, with 15 bases between. The CDR3 DNA reads as TGTGCCAGCAGCTTAGGACAGGGAGGGGACTACGAGCAGTACTTC. Its translation is CASSLGQGGDYEQYF.

This clone showed up many times. The CDR3, as DNA: TGTGCCAGCAGCTCCGGGTTTTCCTACGAGCAGTACTTC. This translates into CASSSGFSYEQYF. The chain uses TRBV5-4 and TRBJ2-7, with D hard to call. The ends were cut back, 3 bases at V and 1 base at J, with 8 bases in the middle. CDR1 and CDR2 (germline): SGHNT, YYREEE (reference sequence). The CDR3 covers 13 residues.

This chain uses TRBV9 with TRBJ2-7; TRBD2 matches 7 bases. This CDR3 region has 15 residues. J was trimmed by 2 bases and V by 0 bases; bases with no gene match: 5. Per germline, CDR1 SGDLS and CDR2 YYNGEE. DNA of the CDR3: TGTGCCAGCAGCGTAGGCGGCGGGGGAACCTACGAGCAGTACTTC. Translating it yields CASSVGGGGTYEQYF.

The chain uses TRBV29-1 and TRBJ1-5, with D possibly being TRBD1 (5 bases). There are 13 residues in the CDR3. V shed 4 bases and J shed 3 bases, with 10 bases lying between them. Germline CDR1 reads SQVTM; CDR2 reads ANQGSEA. This CDR3 reads CSVVSGFNQPQHF. The CDR3 DNA follows: TGCAGCGTTGTGTCAGGGTTCAATCAGCCCCAGCATTTT.

The chain couples TRBV7-6 to TRBJ2-5, with D possibly being TRBD2 (5 bases). This CDR3 contains 15 residues. Germline CDR1 SGHVS, CDR2 FNYEAQ. The germline V and J ends were trimmed by 3 bases and 4 bases, with 15 bases remaining between them. The CDR3 DNA reads as TGTGCCAGCAGCTTTGGAGGAGGCAGCGGAGAGACCCAGTACTTC. It encodes CASSFGGGSGETQYF. The variable domain in full, with the rest retrieved from reference TRBV7-6 and TRBJ2-5, is GAGVSQSPRYKVTKRGQDVALRCDPISGHVSLYWYRQALGQGPEFLTYFNYEAQQDKSGLPNDRFSAERPEGSISTLTIQRTEQRDSAMYRCASSFGGGSGETQYFGPGTRLLVL.

V is TRBV30 and J is TRBJ1-6, with D perhaps matching TRBD1 (6 bases). The CDR3 runs 14 residues. CDR1 and CDR2 from the germline V gene are GTSNPN and SVGIG (reference sequence). V lost 3 bases and J lost 10, with 16 bases in between. Here the CDR3 DNA reads TGTGCCTGGAGGTACAGGGCTATAACGTCACCCCTCCACTTT. Amino acid sequence: CAWRYRAITSPLHF.

The table lists this clone with a few counts. J is TRBJ1-2 and V is TRBV5-4; 10 nucleotides line up with TRBD1. Per the germline V gene, CDR1 is SGHNT and CDR2 is YYREEE (reference sequence). With 4 bases clipped from V and 3 bases from J, the junction kept 3 bases outside the gene matches. The CDR3 is made up of 14 amino acids. CDR3 protein: CASSRDRGYYGYTF. The CDR3, as DNA: TGTGCCAGCAGCAGGGACAGGGGATACTATGGCTACACCTTC.

The V gene is TRBV9, the J gene TRBJ1-1; D is unresolved. V dropped 0 bases and J dropped 3 bases, with 15 bases sitting between them. CDR1 SGDLS and CDR2 YYNGEE come from the germline V gene. The length of the CDR3 is 16 residues. The CDR3 is CASSVVSTSGHTEAFF. Here the CDR3 DNA reads TGTGCCAGCAGCGTAGTCAGTACGAGCGGTCACACTGAAGCTTTCTTT.

The rearrangement links TRBV7-2 to TRBJ2-7; 7 nucleotides align to TRBD1. V trimming: 2 bases; J trimming: 3 bases; junction bases outside the gene matches: 7. CDR1 SGHTA and CDR2 FQGNSA come from the germline V gene. The CDR3 totals 15 residues. The CDR3 is CASSLPGQIFYEQYF. The CDR3 DNA reads TGTGCCAGCAGCTTACCGGGACAGATCTTCTACGAGCAGTACTTC.

The V and J genes are TRBV28 and TRBJ1-5, with TRBD1 as a possible D gene (5 bases). The CDR3 is made up of 16 amino acids. Per germline, CDR1 MDHEN and CDR2 SYDVKM. V dropped 6 bases and J dropped 2 bases, with 17 bases sitting between them. As DNA, the CDR3 is TGTGCCAGCAGCCGAACAGGAATTAGGGGCAATCAGCCCCAGCATTTT. Translated: CASSRTGIRGNQPQHF.

The chain combines TRBV7-9 with TRBJ2-7, with D possibly being TRBD2 (5 bases). The CDR3 consists of 14 residues. Germline CDR1 reads SEHNR; CDR2 reads FQNEAQ (reference sequence). Deletions cut 1 base from V and 3 bases from J, with 10 bases between. CDR3 DNA sequence: TGTGCCAGCAGCTTAGAACTAGTCGACTACGAGCAGTACTTC. This sequence encodes CASSLELVDYEQYF.

The chain combines TRBV5-1 with TRBJ2-1, with 7 bases fitting TRBD2. Germline trimming cut 0 bases from V and 7 bases from J; bases unmatched to any gene: 10. This CDR3 spans 16 amino acids. Per the germline V gene, CDR1 is SGHRS and CDR2 is YFSETQ. In DNA, the CDR3 is TGCGCCAGCAGCTTGGTCCCGGGGGGAGGTAGGAATGAGCAGTTCTTC. Translating it yields CASSLVPGGGRNEQFF.

This clone has a handful of counts. This chain joins TRBV7-2 and TRBJ2-3; D may be TRBD1 (5 bases). V was trimmed by 4 bases and J by 7 bases, leaving 15 bases between them. The CDR3 consists of 14 residues. Germline loops: CDR1 SGHTA, CDR2 FQGNSA. The CDR3 nucleotides are TGTGCCAGCAGCTCCCACCCAGGGCGGAATACGCAGTATTTT. Residues: CASSSHPGRNTQYF.

V gene TRBV27 combines with J gene TRBJ2-5, with 8 bases that match TRBD2. With V trimmed by 7 bases and J by 5 bases, 15 bases remained unmatched. The CDR3 consists of 16 residues. Germline CDR1 is MNHEY and CDR2 is SMNVEV (reference sequence). The CDR3 reads CASTTDGGRPWETQYF. The CDR3 DNA sequence: TGTGCCAGCACTACGGATGGCGGGAGGCCGTGGGAGACCCAGTACTTC.

This clone was recorded once. V gene TRBV28 combines with J gene TRBJ1-1; D uncertain. The germline V gene encodes CDR1 MDHEN and CDR2 SYDVKM. The CDR3 consists of 14 residues. With 2 bases removed from V and 1 base from J, the gap between germline ends came to 8 bases. The CDR3 sequence: CASSLRVRNTEAFF. The CDR3 DNA sequence: TGTGCCAGCAGTTTACGGGTAAGGAACACTGAAGCTTTCTTT.

The chain employs TRBV7-2 and TRBJ2-5, with TRBD2 matching 9 bases. The germline V gene encodes CDR1 SGHTA and CDR2 FQGNSA. Trimming at V came to 1 base and at J to 3 bases, leaving 12 bases not matched to a gene. The CDR3 has 18 residues. CDR3 in DNA: TGTGCCAGCAGCTTAGGTCCTGGCCCGGGACTAGCAGAAGAGACCCAGTACTTC. Translating it yields CASSLGPGPGLAEETQYF. Together with reference TRBV7-2 and TRBJ2-5, the CDR3 gives the full variable domain: GAGVSQSPSNKVTEKGKDVELRCDPISGHTALYWYRQSLGQGLEFLIYFQGNSAPDKSGLPSDRFSAERTGGSVSTLTIQRTQQEDSAVYLCASSLGPGPGLAEETQYFGPGTRLLVL.

This clone was counted only a few times. The chain combines TRBV10-1 with TRBJ2-3; tentative D call: TRBD1 (5 bases). The CDR3 covers 15 residues. Germline CDR1 and CDR2: WNHNN and SYGVQD (reference sequence). Trimming pared 6 bases from V and 0 bases from J, leaving 13 bases between. The CDR3 nucleotides are TGCGCCAGCAGCCCCAGGACACCTAGCACAGATACGCAGTATTTT. Protein sequence: CASSPRTPSTDTQYF.

This clone was counted only a few times. The chain employs TRBV2 and TRBJ2-3; 9 positions match TRBD2. The germline V gene encodes CDR1 SNHLY and CDR2 FYNNEI. The CDR3 sequence is 14 residues long. With 7 bases clipped from V and 4 bases from J, the junction kept 6 bases outside the gene matches. CDR3: CASIVAGGPDTQYF. The CDR3 DNA follows: TGTGCCAGCATTGTGGCGGGGGGGCCAGATACGCAGTATTTT.

The gene calls are TRBV19 and TRBJ1-2, with 8 bases identical to TRBD1. This CDR3 is 13 amino acids long. Germline CDR1 reads LNHDA; CDR2 reads SQIVND (reference sequence). V was clipped by 7 bases and J by 10 bases; unmatched bases: 11. In DNA, the CDR3 is TGTGCCAGTACTCAGCCGGGACAGGAGCCCTACACCTTC. Its protein is CASTQPGQEPYTF.

V gene TRBV7-8 combines with J gene TRBJ2-7; D uncertain. This CDR3 is built from 13 residues. Germline CDR1 SGHVS, CDR2 FQNEAQ. The germline V and J ends were trimmed by 3 bases and 1 base, with 7 bases remaining between them. For the CDR3, the DNA is TGTGCCAGCAGCTTCTCAGTATCCTACGAGCAGTACTTC. This encodes CASSFSVSYEQYF.

This clone was observed a handful of times. The V and J genes are TRBV6-6 and TRBJ2-7; 12 bases are a match to TRBD2. This CDR3 is 15 amino acids long. Germline-derived CDR1 and CDR2 are MNHNY and SVGAGI (reference sequence). J was trimmed by 2 bases and V by 4 bases; bases with no gene match: 3. In DNA form, the CDR3 reads TGTGCCAGCAGTTCGACTAGCGGGGGAACCTACGAGCAGTACTTC. This gives the protein CASSSTSGGTYEQYF.

The CDR3 sequence: CASAPGTDRPTEAFF. The CDR3 region has the DNA TGTGCCAGCGCTCCCGGGACAGATCGACCCACTGAAGCTTTCTTT. This chain links TRBV9 with TRBJ1-1; TRBD1 matches at 7 bases. The germline V gene encodes CDR1 SGDLS and CDR2 YYNGEE. V gave up 7 bases and J gave up 4 bases; unmatched junction bases: 13. The CDR3 has 15 residues.

This clone appeared a few times. DNA of the CDR3: TGTGCCAGCAGCTTTAGGCAGCGGGGGGCCTCTAGCTCCTACAATGAGCAGTTCTTC. As protein: CASSFRQRGASSSYNEQFF. The chain couples TRBV7-8 to TRBJ2-1; the match to TRBD2 covers 9 bases. V trimming: 3 bases; J trimming: 0 bases; junction bases outside the gene matches: 12. The CDR3 loop spans 19 amino acids. Germline CDR1 is SGHVS and CDR2 is FQNEAQ.

This chain uses TRBV28 with TRBJ1-2; 8 positions agree with TRBD1. The junction had 5 bases not matched to a gene; V was cut back by 1 base and J by 7 bases. The CDR3 is made up of 14 amino acids. Germline-derived CDR1 and CDR2 are MDHEN and SYDVKM. CDR3 loop: CASSLLTGVGGYTF. In nucleotides, the CDR3 is TGTGCCAGCAGTTTATTGACAGGGGTCGGTGGCTACACCTTC.

The genes are TRBV11-2 and TRBJ2-7; D is uncertain. The CDR3 sequence is 11 residues long. The germline V gene encodes CDR1 SGHAT and CDR2 FQNNGV. V dropped 3 bases and J dropped 5 bases, with 5 bases sitting between them. The DNA for the CDR3 is TGTGCCAGCAGCTTCCACAACGAGCAGTACTTC. Translating it yields CASSFHNEQYF.

The V gene is TRBV5-8, the J gene TRBJ2-7; 9 positions agree with TRBD2. The CDR3 contains 16 residues. Germline values: CDR1 SGHTS, CDR2 YDEGEE. Trimming at V came to 0 bases and at J to 1 base, leaving 5 bases not matched to a gene. This CDR3 is CASSLARTSVSYEQYF. The CDR3 nucleotides are TGTGCCAGCAGCTTGGCTCGGACTAGCGTATCCTACGAGCAGTACTTC.